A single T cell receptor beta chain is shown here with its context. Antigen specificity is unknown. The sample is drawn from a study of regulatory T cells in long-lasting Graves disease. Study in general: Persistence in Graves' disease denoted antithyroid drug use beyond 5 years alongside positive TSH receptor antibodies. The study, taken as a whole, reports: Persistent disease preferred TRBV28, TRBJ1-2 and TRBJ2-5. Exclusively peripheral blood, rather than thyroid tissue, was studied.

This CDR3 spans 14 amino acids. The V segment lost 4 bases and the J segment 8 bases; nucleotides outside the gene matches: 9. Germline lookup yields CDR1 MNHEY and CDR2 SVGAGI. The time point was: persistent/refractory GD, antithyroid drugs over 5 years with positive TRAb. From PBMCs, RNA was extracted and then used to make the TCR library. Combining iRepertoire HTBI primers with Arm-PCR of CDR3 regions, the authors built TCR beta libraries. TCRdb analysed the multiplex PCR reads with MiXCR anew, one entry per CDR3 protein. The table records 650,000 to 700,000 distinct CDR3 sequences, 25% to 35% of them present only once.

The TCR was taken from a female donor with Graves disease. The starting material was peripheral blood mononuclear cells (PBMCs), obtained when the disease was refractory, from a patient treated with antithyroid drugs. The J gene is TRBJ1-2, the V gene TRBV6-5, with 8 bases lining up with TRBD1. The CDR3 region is CASSSSRGRLGYTF. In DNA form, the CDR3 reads TGTGCCAGCAGTTCCTCCAGGGGGCGTCTCGGCTACACCTTC.